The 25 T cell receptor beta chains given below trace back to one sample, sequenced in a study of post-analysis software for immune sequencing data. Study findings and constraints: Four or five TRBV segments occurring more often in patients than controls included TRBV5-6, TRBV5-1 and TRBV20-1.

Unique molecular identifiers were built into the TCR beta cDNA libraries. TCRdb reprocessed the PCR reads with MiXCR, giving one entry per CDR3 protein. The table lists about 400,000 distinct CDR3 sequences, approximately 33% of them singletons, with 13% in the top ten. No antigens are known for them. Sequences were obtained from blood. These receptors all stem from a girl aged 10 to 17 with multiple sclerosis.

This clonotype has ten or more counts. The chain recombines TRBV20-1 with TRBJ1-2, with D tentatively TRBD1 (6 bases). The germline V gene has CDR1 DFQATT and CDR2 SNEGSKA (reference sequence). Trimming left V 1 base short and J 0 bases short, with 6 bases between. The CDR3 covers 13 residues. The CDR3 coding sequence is TGCAGTGCTAGAGGGACAGCTAACTATGGCTACACCTTC. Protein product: CSARGTANYGYTF.

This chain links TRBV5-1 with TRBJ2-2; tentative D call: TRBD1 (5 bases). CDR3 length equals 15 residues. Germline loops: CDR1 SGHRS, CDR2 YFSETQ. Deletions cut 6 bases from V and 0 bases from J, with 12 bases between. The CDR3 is CASTSTDANTGELFF. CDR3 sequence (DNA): TGCGCCAGCACCTCGACAGACGCGAACACCGGGGAGCTGTTTTTT. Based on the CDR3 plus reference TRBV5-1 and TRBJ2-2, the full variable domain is KAGVTQTPRYLIKTRGQQVTLSCSPISGHRSVSWYQQTPGQGLQFLFEYFSETQRNKGNFPGRFSGRQFSNSRSEMNVSTLELGDSALYLCASTSTDANTGELFFGEGSRLTVL.

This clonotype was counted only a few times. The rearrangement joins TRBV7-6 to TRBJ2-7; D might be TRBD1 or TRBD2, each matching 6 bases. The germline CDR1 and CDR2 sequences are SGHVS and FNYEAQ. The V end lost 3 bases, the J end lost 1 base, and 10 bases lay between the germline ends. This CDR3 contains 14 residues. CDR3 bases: TGTGCCAGCAGCTTGGGGGGCCCGTCCTACGAGCAGTACTTC. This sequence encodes CASSLGGPSYEQYF. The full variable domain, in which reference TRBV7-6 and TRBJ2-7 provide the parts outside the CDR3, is GAGVSQSPRYKVTKRGQDVALRCDPISGHVSLYWYRQALGQGPEFLTYFNYEAQQDKSGLPNDRFSAERPEGSISTLTIQRTEQRDSAMYRCASSLGGPSYEQYFGPGTRLTVT.

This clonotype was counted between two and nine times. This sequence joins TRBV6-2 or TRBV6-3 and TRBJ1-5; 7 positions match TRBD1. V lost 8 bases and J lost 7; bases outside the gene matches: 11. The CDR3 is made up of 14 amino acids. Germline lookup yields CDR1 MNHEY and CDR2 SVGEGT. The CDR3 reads CASGGQSKLQPQHF. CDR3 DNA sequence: TGTGCCAGCGGGGGACAGTCAAAGTTACAGCCCCAGCATTTT.

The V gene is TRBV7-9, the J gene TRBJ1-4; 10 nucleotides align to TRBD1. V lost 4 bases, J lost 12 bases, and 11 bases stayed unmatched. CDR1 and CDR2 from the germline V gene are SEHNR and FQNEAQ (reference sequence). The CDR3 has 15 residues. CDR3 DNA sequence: TGTGCCAGCAGCTCGATAGGGGACAGGGGATCAGAACTGTTTTTT. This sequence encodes CASSSIGDRGSELFF.

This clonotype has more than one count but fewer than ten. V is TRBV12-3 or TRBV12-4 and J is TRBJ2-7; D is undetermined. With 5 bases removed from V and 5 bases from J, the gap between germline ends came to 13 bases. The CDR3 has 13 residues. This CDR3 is CASSPTVVNEQYF. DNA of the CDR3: TGTGCCAGCAGTCCCACAGTGGTGAACGAGCAGTACTTC.

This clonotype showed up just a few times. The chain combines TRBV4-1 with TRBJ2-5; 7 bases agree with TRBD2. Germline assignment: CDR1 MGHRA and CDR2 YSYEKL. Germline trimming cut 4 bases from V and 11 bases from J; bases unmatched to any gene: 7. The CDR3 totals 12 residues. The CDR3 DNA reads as TGCGCCAGCAGCCCTGTAGGGAGGGAGCAGTACTTC. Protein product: CASSPVGREQYF.

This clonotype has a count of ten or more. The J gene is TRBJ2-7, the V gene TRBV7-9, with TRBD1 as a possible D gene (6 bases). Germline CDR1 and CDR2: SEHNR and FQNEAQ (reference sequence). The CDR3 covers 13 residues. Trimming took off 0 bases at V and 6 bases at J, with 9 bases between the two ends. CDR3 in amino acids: CASSLATGREQYF. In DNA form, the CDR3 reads TGTGCCAGCAGCTTAGCTACAGGGCGCGAGCAGTACTTC.

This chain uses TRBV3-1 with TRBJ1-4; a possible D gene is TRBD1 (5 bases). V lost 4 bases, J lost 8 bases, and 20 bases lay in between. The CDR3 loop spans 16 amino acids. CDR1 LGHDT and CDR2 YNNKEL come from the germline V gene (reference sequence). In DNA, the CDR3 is TGTGCCAGCAGCCTGAGCCGGGGCAGGAATCGAGAAAAACTGTTTTTT. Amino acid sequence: CASSLSRGRNREKLFF. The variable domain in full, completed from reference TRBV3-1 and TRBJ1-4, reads DTAVSQTPKYLVTQMGNDKSIKCEQNLGHDTMYWYKQDSKKFLKIMFSYNNKELIINETVPNRFSPKSPDKAHLNLHINSLELGDSAVYFCASSLSRGRNREKLFFGSGTQLSVL.

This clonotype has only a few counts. CDR3 protein: CASSQDLTHRRQGYGYTF. For the CDR3, the DNA is TGTGCCAGCAGCCAAGACCTCACCCATCGGAGACAGGGCTATGGCTACACCTTC. The V call is TRBV3-1, the J call TRBJ1-2, with 7 bases aligning to TRBD1. V lost 0 bases and J lost 4; bases outside the gene matches: 14. The CDR3 length is 18 residues. Germline CDR1 reads LGHDT; CDR2 reads YNNKEL (reference sequence).

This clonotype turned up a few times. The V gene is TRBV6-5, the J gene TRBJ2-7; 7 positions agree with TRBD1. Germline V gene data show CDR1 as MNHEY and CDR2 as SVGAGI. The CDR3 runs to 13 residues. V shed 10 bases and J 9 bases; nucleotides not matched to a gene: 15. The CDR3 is CATSSGQAGRQYF. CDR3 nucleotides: TGTGCCACCTCCTCCGGACAGGCCGGTCGGCAGTACTTC.

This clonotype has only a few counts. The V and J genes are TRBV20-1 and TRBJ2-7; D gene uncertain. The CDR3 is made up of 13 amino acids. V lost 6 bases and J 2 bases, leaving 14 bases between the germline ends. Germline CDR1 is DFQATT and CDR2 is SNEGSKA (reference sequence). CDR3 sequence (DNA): TGCAGTGCCGAAGGAGACGTTACCTACGAGCAGTACTTC. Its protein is CSAEGDVTYEQYF.

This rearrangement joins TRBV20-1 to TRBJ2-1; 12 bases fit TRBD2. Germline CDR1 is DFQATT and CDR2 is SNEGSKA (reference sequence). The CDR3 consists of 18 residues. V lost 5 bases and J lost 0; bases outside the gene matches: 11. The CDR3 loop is CSARGLAGPLSSYNEQFF. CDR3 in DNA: TGCAGTGCTCGTGGACTAGCGGGACCACTAAGCTCCTACAATGAGCAGTTCTTC.

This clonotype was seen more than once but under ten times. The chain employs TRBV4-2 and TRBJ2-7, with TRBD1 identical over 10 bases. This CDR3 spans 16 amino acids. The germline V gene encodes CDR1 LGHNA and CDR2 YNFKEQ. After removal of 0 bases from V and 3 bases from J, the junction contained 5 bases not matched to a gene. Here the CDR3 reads CASSQEAGTGVYEQYF. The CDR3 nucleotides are TGTGCCAGCAGCCAAGAGGCCGGGACAGGGGTCTACGAGCAGTACTTC.

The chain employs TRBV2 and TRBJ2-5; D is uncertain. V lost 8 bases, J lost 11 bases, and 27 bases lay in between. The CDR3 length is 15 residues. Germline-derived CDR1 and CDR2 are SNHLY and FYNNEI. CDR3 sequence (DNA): TGTGCCAGCTCCCGCACGGATGTTGGCCATTACGGGCAGTACTTC. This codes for CASSRTDVGHYGQYF.

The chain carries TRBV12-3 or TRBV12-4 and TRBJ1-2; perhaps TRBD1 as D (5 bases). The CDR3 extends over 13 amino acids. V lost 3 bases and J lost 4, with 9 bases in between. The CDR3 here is CASSFGQIYGYTF. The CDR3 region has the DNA TGTGCCAGCAGTTTTGGACAAATCTATGGCTACACCTTC.

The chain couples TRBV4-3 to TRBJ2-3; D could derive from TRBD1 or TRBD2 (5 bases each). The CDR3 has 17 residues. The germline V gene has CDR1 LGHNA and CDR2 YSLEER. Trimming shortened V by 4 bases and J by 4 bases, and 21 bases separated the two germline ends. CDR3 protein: CASSPSGTRWAPDTQYF. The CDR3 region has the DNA TGCGCCAGCAGCCCATCCGGGACCCGATGGGCGCCAGATACGCAGTATTTT.

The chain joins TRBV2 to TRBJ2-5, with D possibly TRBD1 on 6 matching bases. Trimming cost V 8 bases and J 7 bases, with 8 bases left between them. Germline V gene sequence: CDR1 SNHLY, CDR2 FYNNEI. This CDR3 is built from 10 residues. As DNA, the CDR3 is TGTGCCAGCCGAGGGGGGACCCAGTACTTC. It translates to CASRGGTQYF.

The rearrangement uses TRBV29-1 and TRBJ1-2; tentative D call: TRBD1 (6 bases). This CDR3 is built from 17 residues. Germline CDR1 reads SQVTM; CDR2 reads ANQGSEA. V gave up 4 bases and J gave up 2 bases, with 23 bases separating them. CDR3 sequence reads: CSVARGGASPTNYGYTF. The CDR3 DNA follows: TGCAGCGTTGCCCGTGGGGGCGCTTCTCCCACGAACTATGGCTACACCTTC.

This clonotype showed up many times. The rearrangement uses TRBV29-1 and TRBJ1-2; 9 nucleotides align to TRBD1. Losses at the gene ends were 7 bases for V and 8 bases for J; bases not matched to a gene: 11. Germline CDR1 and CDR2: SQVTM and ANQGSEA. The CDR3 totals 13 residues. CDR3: CSAEGQGTGGYTF. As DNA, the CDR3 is TGCAGCGCCGAAGGACAGGGGACGGGCGGCTACACCTTC.

The CDR3 nucleotides read TGCAGTGCTAGAGAACCCGGCAGGCTCACTGAAGCTTTCTTT. Translation gives CSAREPGRLTEAFF. The V gene is TRBV20-1, the J gene TRBJ1-1; D not resolved. The CDR3 extends over 14 amino acids. CDR1 is DFQATT and CDR2 is SNEGSKA in the germline V gene (reference sequence). V dropped 0 bases and J dropped 4 bases, with 12 bases sitting between them.

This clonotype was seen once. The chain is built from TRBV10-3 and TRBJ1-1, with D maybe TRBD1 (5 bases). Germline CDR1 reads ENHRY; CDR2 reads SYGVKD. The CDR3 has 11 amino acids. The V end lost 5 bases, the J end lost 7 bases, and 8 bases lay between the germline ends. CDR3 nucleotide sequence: TGTGCCATCAGTTCAGGGTATGAAGCTTTCTTT. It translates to CAISSGYEAFF.

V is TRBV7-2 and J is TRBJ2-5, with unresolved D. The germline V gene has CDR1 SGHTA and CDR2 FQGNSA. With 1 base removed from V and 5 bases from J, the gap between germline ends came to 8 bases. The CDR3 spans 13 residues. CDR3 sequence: CASSLGRLETQYF. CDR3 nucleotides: TGTGCCAGCAGCTTAGGCCGTTTGGAGACCCAGTACTTC.

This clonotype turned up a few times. The CDR3 DNA reads as TGTGCCAGCAGTGAAGCGGGGGCGGGGGCCAACGTCCTGACTTTC. Its translation is CASSEAGAGANVLTF. The chain couples TRBV6-1 to TRBJ2-6; D perhaps matches TRBD1 (6 bases). Trimming left V 0 bases short and J 4 bases short, with 7 bases between. The germline V gene encodes CDR1 MNHNS and CDR2 SASEGT. The CDR3 consists of 15 residues.

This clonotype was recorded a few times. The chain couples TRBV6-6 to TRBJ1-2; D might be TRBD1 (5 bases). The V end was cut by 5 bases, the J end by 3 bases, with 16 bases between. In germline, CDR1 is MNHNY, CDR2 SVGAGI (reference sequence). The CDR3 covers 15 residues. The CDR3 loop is CASSEWTGGDYGYTF. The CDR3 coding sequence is TGTGCCAGCAGTGAGTGGACGGGGGGGGACTATGGCTACACCTTC.